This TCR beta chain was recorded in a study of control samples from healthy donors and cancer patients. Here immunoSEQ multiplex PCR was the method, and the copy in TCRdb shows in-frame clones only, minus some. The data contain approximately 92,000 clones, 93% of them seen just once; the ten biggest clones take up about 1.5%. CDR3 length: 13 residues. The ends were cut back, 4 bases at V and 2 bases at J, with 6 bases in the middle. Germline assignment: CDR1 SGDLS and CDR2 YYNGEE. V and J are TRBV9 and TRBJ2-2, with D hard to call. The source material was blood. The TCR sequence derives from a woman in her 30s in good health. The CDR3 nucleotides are TGTGCCAGCAGCTCATTTAACACCGGGGAGCTGTTTTTT. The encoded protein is CASSSFNTGELFF.